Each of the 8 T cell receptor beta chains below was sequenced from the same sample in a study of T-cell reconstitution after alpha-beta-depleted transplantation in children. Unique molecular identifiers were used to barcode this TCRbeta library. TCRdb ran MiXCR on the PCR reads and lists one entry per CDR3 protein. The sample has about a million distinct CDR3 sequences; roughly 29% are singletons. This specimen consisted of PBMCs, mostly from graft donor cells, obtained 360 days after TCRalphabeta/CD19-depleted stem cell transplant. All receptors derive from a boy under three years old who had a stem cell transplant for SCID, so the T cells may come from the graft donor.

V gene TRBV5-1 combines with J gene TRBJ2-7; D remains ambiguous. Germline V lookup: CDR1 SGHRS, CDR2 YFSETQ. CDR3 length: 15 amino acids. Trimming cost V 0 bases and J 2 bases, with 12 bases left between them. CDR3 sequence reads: CASSLGSGPTYEQYF. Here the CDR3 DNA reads TGCGCCAGCAGCTTGGGGTCTGGGCCGACCTACGAGCAGTACTTC.

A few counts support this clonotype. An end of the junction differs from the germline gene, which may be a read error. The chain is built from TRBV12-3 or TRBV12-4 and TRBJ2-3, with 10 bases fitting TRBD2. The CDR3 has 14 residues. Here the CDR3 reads CASGQRGGTDTQYF. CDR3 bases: TGTGCCAGCGGGCAGCGGGGGGGCACCGATACGCAGTATTTT.

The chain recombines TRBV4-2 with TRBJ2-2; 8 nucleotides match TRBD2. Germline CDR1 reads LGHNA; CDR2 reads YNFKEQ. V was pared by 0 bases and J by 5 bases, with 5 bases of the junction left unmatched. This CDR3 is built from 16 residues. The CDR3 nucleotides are TGTGCCAGCAGCCAAGAGACTAGCGCTACGACCGGGGAGCTGTTTTTT. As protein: CASSQETSATTGELFF.

DNA of the CDR3: TGTGCCAGCAGCTTGTTTGCTTGGGGTTTCTCAGGTGGCGAGCAGTACTTC. It yields the protein CASSLFAWGFSGGEQYF. The J gene is TRBJ2-7, the V gene TRBV7-9, with unresolved D. Germline CDR1 and CDR2: SEHNR and FQNEAQ (reference sequence). Trimming pared 3 bases from V and 6 bases from J, leaving 24 bases between. There are 17 residues in the CDR3.

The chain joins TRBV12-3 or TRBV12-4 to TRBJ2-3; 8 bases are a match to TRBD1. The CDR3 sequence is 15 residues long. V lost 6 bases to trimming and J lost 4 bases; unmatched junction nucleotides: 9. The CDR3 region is CASSKPRGQADTQYF. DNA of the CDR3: TGTGCCAGCAGCAAGCCCAGGGGGCAGGCAGATACGCAGTATTTT.

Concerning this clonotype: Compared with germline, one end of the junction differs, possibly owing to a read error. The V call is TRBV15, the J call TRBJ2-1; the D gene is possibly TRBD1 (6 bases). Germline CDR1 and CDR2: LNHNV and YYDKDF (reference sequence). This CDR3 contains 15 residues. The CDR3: CSTSRGRAIYNEQFF. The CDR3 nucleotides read TGTTCCACCAGCAGGGGCAGGGCCATATACAATGAGCAGTTCTTC.

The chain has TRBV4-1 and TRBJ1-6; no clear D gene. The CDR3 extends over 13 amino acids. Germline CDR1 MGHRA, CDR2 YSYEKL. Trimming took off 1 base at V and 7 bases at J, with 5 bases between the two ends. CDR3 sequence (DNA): TGCGCCAGCAGCCAAGTCCTCAATTCACCCCTCCACTTT. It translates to CASSQVLNSPLHF.

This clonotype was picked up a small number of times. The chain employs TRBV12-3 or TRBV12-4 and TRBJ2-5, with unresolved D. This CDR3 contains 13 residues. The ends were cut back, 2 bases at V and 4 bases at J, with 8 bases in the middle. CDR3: CASSLSVSETQYF. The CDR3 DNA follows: TGTGCCAGCAGTTTATCTGTCTCAGAGACCCAGTACTTC.